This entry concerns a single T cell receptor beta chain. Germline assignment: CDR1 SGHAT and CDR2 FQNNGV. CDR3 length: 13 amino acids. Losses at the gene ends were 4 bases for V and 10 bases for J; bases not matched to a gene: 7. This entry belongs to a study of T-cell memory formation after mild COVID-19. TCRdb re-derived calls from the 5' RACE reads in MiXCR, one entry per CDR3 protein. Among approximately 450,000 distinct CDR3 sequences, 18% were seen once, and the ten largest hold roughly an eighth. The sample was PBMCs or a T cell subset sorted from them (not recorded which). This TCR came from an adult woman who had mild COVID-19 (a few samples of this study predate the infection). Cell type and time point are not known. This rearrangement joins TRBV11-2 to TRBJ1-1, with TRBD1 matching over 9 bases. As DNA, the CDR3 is TGTGCCAGCAGCTCGACAGGGGGGTTTGCAGCTTTCTTT. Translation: CASSSTGGFAAFF.